This T cell receptor (beta chain) was captured by sequencing in a study of blood T cell repertoires in COVID-19. As for the study in general: The samples span acute and convalescent COVID-19 from the United States, Italy and Spain. PBMCs, B-cell-depleted T cells, or T cells provided the cDNA or gDNA that made up the material.

The authors' processing: Estimation of nucleated cell counts was performed using reference gene primer amplification. Assay: immunoSEQ multiplex PCR; the TCRdb copy retains only in-frame clones and omits some. The DNA gave D and trimming, while V, J and clone size come from that table. The table shows 80,000 to 100,000 clones, with 70% to 90% occurring only once. The CDR3 covers 14 residues. V shed 1 base and J shed 0 bases, with 6 bases lying between them. CDR1 LGHDT and CDR2 YNNKEL come from the germline V gene (reference sequence). Seattle cases were enrolled at active infection and followed longitudinally. This clone appeared a single time.

The origin of this receptor is a human donor with COVID-19, enrolled during active disease. The donor label of this sample is uncertain. Sequencing was done on a sample of peripheral blood. This chain joins TRBV3-1 (or the pseudogene TRBV3-2) and TRBJ1-1; weak D call: TRBD1 (6 bases). CDR3 in DNA: TGTGCCAGCAGCCAAGGACAGGTGAACACTGAAGCTTTCTTT. This codes for CASSQGQVNTEAFF.